What follows describes a single T cell receptor beta chain. Its antigen is currently unknown. Use of 60 Vbeta and 13 Jbeta primers characterized the PCR. Assay used: immunoSEQ multiplex PCR; TCRdb lists only in-frame clones, some missing. The sample holds about 140,000 clones, about 79% seen once. This specimen belongs to a study of cytomegalovirus exposure and HLA in healthy donors. Whole-study results and caveats: HLA restriction was apparent for most CMV-associated TCR beta chains in a later analysis. Some V segments, TRBV6-2 and TRBV6-3 among them, were indistinguishable and were therefore excluded.

The CDR3 extends over 15 amino acids. Germline V gives CDR1 SEHNR, CDR2 FQNEAQ (reference sequence). The V end was cut by 5 bases, the J end by 4 bases, with 18 bases between. Sequencing input: PBMCs. The chain links TRBV7-9 to TRBJ2-7; weak D call: TRBD2 (6 bases). The origin of this receptor is a female donor in good health and CMV-seropositive. The CDR3 DNA reads as TGTGCCAGCAGCGCCACCGGGACCGGGGGATACGAGCAGTACTTC. It translates to CASSATGTGGYEQYF.